Below, one T cell receptor (beta chain) is given with its context. The antigen remains undetermined. Trimming removed 0 bases from V and 7 bases from J, with 10 bases in between. This CDR3 region has 15 residues. Germline V CDR1 and CDR2: SGHDN, FVKESK. The data belong to a study of cytomegalovirus exposure and HLA in healthy donors. The PCR contained 60 Vbeta and 13 Jbeta primers. The data were produced by immunoSEQ multiplex PCR, yet TCRdb's version contains in-frame clones alone and is incomplete. The sample has 85,000 to 120,000 clones; roughly 80% are singletons. Study-wide findings and caveats: Later analysis suggested most CMV-associated TCR beta chains were HLA-restricted. Roughly uniform sequencing depth across donors was assumed, possibly incorrectly. The classifier, whose performance was assessed in both the original and validation cohorts, reportedly diagnosed cytomegalovirus status with high specificity and sensitivity. Three CMV-associated chains were confirmed in vitro to be specific for CMV antigens.

This chain connects TRBV14 to TRBJ1-6; D is ambiguous. Sequencing was done on a sample of PBMCs. The clonotype was recovered from a man in his sixties in good health and CMV-seronegative. CDR3 in DNA: TGTGCCAGCAGCCAAGATCTGGCTCCGAATTCACCCCTCCACTTT. Its protein is CASSQDLAPNSPLHF.